Each of the 21 T cell receptor beta chains below was sequenced from the same sample in a study of type 1 and type 2 diabetes patients. Genomic DNA was the PCR template. The TCR beta CDR3 region was amplified using 30 forward and 13 reverse primers. One entry per CDR3 protein, called by TCRdb with MiXCR from the multiplex PCR reads. The data show 250,000 or so distinct CDR3 sequences, roughly 50% seen once. The sequenced sample consisted of peripheral blood mononuclear cells (PBMCs). The receptors shown here come from a man aged 18 to 29 with type 2 diabetes.

J is TRBJ1-1 and V is TRBV7-6; 9 bases map to TRBD1. This CDR3 has 13 residues. CDR1 is SGHVS, CDR2 FNYEAQ, per germline. After removal of 5 bases from V and 10 bases from J, the junction contained 8 bases not matched to a gene. CDR3 sequence reads: CASSLIGQGLAFF. CDR3 DNA sequence: TGTGCCAGCAGCCTCATCGGACAGGGGTTAGCTTTCTTT.

This clonotype was observed a few times. The rearrangement joins TRBV4-1 to TRBJ2-3; no definite D call. Germline CDR1 reads MGHRA; CDR2 reads YSYEKL. Trimming removed 4 bases at V and 0 bases at J, with 11 bases between. The CDR3 contains 15 residues. CDR3 nucleotide sequence: TGCGCCAGCAGCCCACGGAGACTCAGCACAGATACGCAGTATTTT. Translated, it gives CASSPRRLSTDTQYF.

This clonotype showed up just a few times. The rearrangement uses TRBV5-8 and TRBJ1-1; no firm D call. The ends were cut back, 2 bases at V and 10 bases at J, with 9 bases in the middle. This CDR3 contains 11 residues. Germline CDR1 is SGHTS and CDR2 is YDEGEE. Written as DNA, the CDR3 is TGTGCCAGCAGCTTAGCTACGGTAGCTTTCTTT. Protein: CASSLATVAFF.

This clonotype was seen at least ten times. The J gene is TRBJ1-1, the V gene TRBV2, with D unclear. Trimming shortened V by 0 bases and J by 6 bases, and 11 bases separated the two germline ends. Germline CDR1 reads SNHLY; CDR2 reads FYNNEI. This CDR3 region has 14 residues. The CDR3 nucleotides are TGTGCCAGCAGTGAAGCGCGAGGGATCGCTGAAGCTTTCTTT. This codes for CASSEARGIAEAFF.

Notes on this clonotype: Germline is not matched at one junction end, which may reflect a read error. The chain has TRBV7-6 and TRBJ1-2; tentatively, D is TRBD1 (5 bases). The CDR3 totals 14 residues. Looked up from germline, CDR1 is SGHVS and CDR2 is FNYEAQ. The CDR3: CASSLGRGIDGYAF. CDR3 nucleotide sequence: TGTGCCAGCAGCTTAGGTCGGGGGATTGATGGCTACGCCTTC.

Worth noting for this clonotype: One junction end disagrees with the germline gene, perhaps due to a read error. This chain connects TRBV7-2 to TRBJ2-2, with a tentative D call TRBD2 (5 bases). This CDR3 spans 13 amino acids. Germline-derived CDR1 and CDR2 are SGHTA and FQGNSA. CDR3 region: CAGSLAFTGELFF. CDR3 in DNA: TGTGCCGGCAGCTTAGCGTTTACCGGGGAGCTGTTTTTT.

The gene calls are TRBV9 and TRBJ2-1, with 9 bases lining up with TRBD1. CDR1 is SGDLS, CDR2 YYNGEE, per germline. V shed 4 bases and J 5 bases; nucleotides not matched to a gene: 16. This CDR3 contains 18 residues. CDR3 sequence: CASSPDPHTGGVDNEQFF. CDR3 DNA sequence: TGTGCCAGCAGCCCCGACCCTCATACAGGGGGCGTAGACAATGAGCAGTTCTTC.

The J gene is TRBJ1-3, the V gene TRBV4-2; possibly TRBD1 for D (5 bases). Germline CDR1 and CDR2: LGHNA and YNFKEQ. The CDR3 contains 13 residues. V lost 8 bases, J lost 4 bases, and 12 bases lay in between. The CDR3 sequence: CASAGTDGNTIYF. The CDR3 DNA follows: TGTGCCAGCGCAGGGACGGACGGAAACACCATATATTTT.

Regarding this clonotype: The junction and the germline gene differ at one end; a read error may be behind it. The chain links TRBV11-3 to TRBJ2-2; 11 bases line up with TRBD2. The CDR3 sequence is 15 residues long. The germline V gene has CDR1 SGHNT and CDR2 YENEEA. The CDR3 region has the DNA TGTGCCGGCAGCTCGACTAGCGGGGACACCGGGGAGCTGTTTTTT. Protein product: CAGSSTSGDTGELFF. Full variable domain (missing parts from reference TRBV11-3 and TRBJ2-2): EAGVVQSPRYKIIEKKQPVAFWCNPISGHNTLYWYLQNLGQGPELLIRYENEEAVDDSQLPKDRFSAERLKGVDSTLKIQPAELGDSAVYLCAGSSTSGDTGELFFGEGSRLTVL.

In its sample, this clonotype was seen many times. J is TRBJ1-6 and V is TRBV28; 7 bases agree with TRBD1. The germline gives CDR1 MDHEN, CDR2 SYDVKM. The CDR3 is 13 residues long. Trimming at V came to 9 bases and at J to 5 bases, leaving 4 bases not matched to a gene. The CDR3 nucleotides are TGTGCCAGTAGGGACAGCAATAATTCACCCCTCCACTTT. This translates into CASRDSNNSPLHF.

The V gene is TRBV6-5, the J gene TRBJ1-5; the match to TRBD1 covers 8 bases. Germline-derived CDR1 and CDR2 are MNHEY and SVGAGI. The CDR3 covers 18 residues. V shed 5 bases, J shed 2 bases, and the junction held 14 bases outside the gene matches. CDR3 amino acids: CASSPHFDRGYRNQPQHF. The CDR3, as DNA: TGTGCCAGCAGTCCACATTTCGACAGGGGTTATCGCAATCAGCCCCAGCATTTT.

This clonotype was recorded only once. The chain is built from TRBV6-5 and TRBJ2-3; 7 bases agree with TRBD2. The length of the CDR3 is 14 residues. V shed 7 bases, J shed 1 base, and the junction held 5 bases outside the gene matches. Germline lookup yields CDR1 MNHEY and CDR2 SVGAGI. DNA for the CDR3: TGTGCCAGCAAAGCGGGGCTCGGCACAGATACGCAGTATTTT. Translating it yields CASKAGLGTDTQYF.

The rearrangement joins TRBV19 to TRBJ2-3; D uncertain. The V end was cut by 4 bases, the J end by 4 bases, with 3 bases between. Germline CDR1 reads LNHDA; CDR2 reads SQIVND (reference sequence). The CDR3 extends over 11 amino acids. The CDR3 reads CASSRADTQYF. CDR3 nucleotide sequence: TGTGCCAGTAGTAGGGCAGATACGCAGTATTTT.

This clonotype was seen a handful of times. V is TRBV19 and J is TRBJ2-6, with unresolved D. The CDR3 spans 14 residues. Trimming took off 6 bases at V and 2 bases at J, with 8 bases between the two ends. Germline CDR1 reads LNHDA; CDR2 reads SQIVND (reference sequence). The CDR3 loop is CASRGTTGANVLTF. The CDR3 DNA reads TGTGCCAGTAGGGGCACCACTGGGGCCAACGTCCTGACTTTC.

This clonotype showed up just a few times. This chain connects TRBV10-3 to TRBJ2-1; D is possibly TRBD1 (6 bases). This CDR3 region has 12 residues. V lost 11 bases and J 7 bases, leaving 15 bases between the germline ends. The germline V gene encodes CDR1 ENHRY and CDR2 SYGVKD. The CDR3 DNA reads as TGTGCCTCGACAGGACAGTCGAATGAGCAGTTCTTC. As protein: CASTGQSNEQFF.

This rearrangement joins TRBV27 to TRBJ2-1; D is perhaps TRBD1 (5 bases). Trimming took off 2 bases at V and 5 bases at J, with 13 bases between the two ends. Per germline, CDR1 MNHEY and CDR2 SMNVEV (reference sequence). CDR3 length equals 15 residues. The DNA of the CDR3 is TGTGCCAGCAGTTTAAGGCCCGCAGGGAACAATGAGCAGTTCTTC. Amino acids: CASSLRPAGNNEQFF.

V gene TRBV19 combines with J gene TRBJ2-3; D is possibly TRBD2 (6 bases). CDR3 length equals 15 residues. Germline CDR1 LNHDA, CDR2 SQIVND (reference sequence). The ends were cut back, 5 bases at V and 2 bases at J, with 14 bases in the middle. DNA of the CDR3: TGTGCCAGTAGTTCAGGCGGGGCTGACACAGATACGCAGTATTTT. Protein: CASSSGGADTDTQYF.

The rearrangement links TRBV15 to TRBJ1-4, with 8 bases aligning to TRBD1. Germline trimming cut 2 bases from V and 4 bases from J; bases unmatched to any gene: 3. The length of the CDR3 is 15 residues. The germline CDR1 and CDR2 sequences are LNHNV and YYDKDF (reference sequence). The chain's CDR3 is CATSRNRGNNEKLFF. The DNA for the CDR3 is TGTGCCACCAGCAGAAACAGGGGGAATAATGAAAAACTGTTTTTT.

This clonotype was picked up one time. The chain combines TRBV20-1 with TRBJ1-4; D gene unclear. This CDR3 has 15 amino acids. V lost 6 bases, J lost 0 bases, and 14 bases lay in between. Germline V lookup: CDR1 DFQATT, CDR2 SNEGSKA (reference sequence). CDR3 nucleotides: TGCAGTGCGCACTCCCGTTCCGCAACTAATGAAAAACTGTTTTTT. This encodes CSAHSRSATNEKLFF.

This clonotype was found a few times. The chain uses TRBV12-3 or TRBV12-4 and TRBJ2-7; possibly TRBD1 for D (6 bases). The CDR3 has 12 amino acids. The ends were cut back, 5 bases at V and 6 bases at J, with 11 bases in the middle. The CDR3 region is CASSRDTSEQYF. In DNA form, the CDR3 reads TGTGCCAGCAGTCGGGACACTAGCGAGCAGTACTTC.

In the case of this clonotype: A much larger clone is a single base away; this may be a read error. CDR3 nucleotide sequence: TGTGCCAGCAGCCCCCTTAGTTCGGGAGATGTCGGGGTCAACGTCCTGACTTTC. This gives the protein CASSPLSSGDVGVNVLTF. This chain connects TRBV7-6 to TRBJ2-6; TRBD2 is a possible D gene (6 bases). This CDR3 comprises 18 residues. Per the germline V gene, CDR1 is SGHVS and CDR2 is FNYEAQ.